The 29 T cell receptor beta chains in this list originate from one sample, sequenced in a study of beta chain features in type 1 diabetes. These receptors are not linked to any known antigen. Investigators reverse transcribed all isolated RNA, so they sequenced expressed TCRB transcripts. Sequencing was performed with immunoSEQ multiplex PCR; in TCRdb, only in-frame clones are kept and a portion is missing. The table lists approximately 260,000 clones, about a fifth of them singletons. Study findings and constraints: There was a moderate but significant shortening of TCRB CDR3s in all four CD4+ subsets of Type 1 diabetes patients.

Sequences were obtained from naive CD4+ T cells from blood. These receptors were obtained from a woman in her thirties or forties with type 1 diabetes.

Only a few counts were recorded for this clone. The chain's CDR3 is CASSQEPSTKNIQYF. The DNA for the CDR3 is TGCGCCAGCAGCCAAGAGCCGAGTACCAAAAACATTCAGTACTTC. The rearrangement uses TRBV4-3 and TRBJ2-4; D remains unclear. V was trimmed by 0 bases and J by 2 bases, leaving 8 bases between them. Germline loops: CDR1 LGHNA, CDR2 YSLEER. The CDR3 has 15 amino acids.

The CDR3 region has the DNA TGCAGCGTTTACGGGAGGCTGAACACTGAAGCTTTCTTT. Translation: CSVYGRLNTEAFF. The V gene is TRBV29-1, the J gene TRBJ1-1; D gene ambiguous. This CDR3 has 13 amino acids. V was pared by 5 bases and J by 0 bases, with 10 bases between. CDR1 SQVTM and CDR2 ANQGSEA come from the germline V gene. Drawing the rest from reference TRBV29-1 and TRBJ1-1, the complete variable domain is SAVISQKPSRDICQRGTSLTIQCQVDSQVTMMFWYRQQPGQSLTLIATANQGSEATYESGFVIDKFPISRPNLTFSTLTVSNMSPEDSSIYLCSVYGRLNTEAFFGQGTRLTVV.

The gene calls are TRBV5-6 and TRBJ2-5, with a weak D call TRBD2 (7 bases). The length of the CDR3 is 13 residues. V was shortened by 5 bases and J by 5 bases, with 13 bases between the two germline ends. CDR1 is SGHDT and CDR2 is YYEEEE in the germline V gene. CDR3 bases: TGTGCCAGCAGGGCCGGGGGGCGGGAGACCCAGTACTTC. Its translation: CASRAGGRETQYF.

This chain links TRBV30 with TRBJ1-5; a possible D gene is TRBD1 (5 bases). The V gene lost 0 bases and the J gene lost 10 bases, with 19 bases spanning the gap. The CDR3 has 15 amino acids. Germline V gene sequence: CDR1 GTSNPN, CDR2 SVGIG (reference sequence). The CDR3 loop reads CAWSVGSGLGGPQHF. The CDR3, as DNA: TGTGCCTGGAGTGTAGGATCGGGCCTCGGGGGACCCCAGCATTTT.

The chain links TRBV5-6 to TRBJ1-3, with TRBD1 matching over 7 bases. The V gene end was trimmed by 4 bases and the J gene end by 4 bases; junction bases not matched to a gene: 5. The germline CDR1 and CDR2 sequences are SGHDT and YYEEEE. The CDR3 loop spans 14 amino acids. The CDR3 reads CASSASTGGNTIYF. The CDR3 DNA reads TGTGCCAGCAGCGCGTCGACAGGGGGAAACACCATATATTTT.

This clone was detected a few times. This chain connects TRBV10-3 to TRBJ1-2; D unclear. Germline V lookup: CDR1 ENHRY, CDR2 SYGVKD. This CDR3 has 12 residues. Trimming pared 3 bases from V and 7 bases from J, leaving 9 bases between. CDR3 sequence (DNA): TGTGCCATCAGTGATTACAGAGCTGGCTACACCTTC. This encodes CAISDYRAGYTF.

This chain connects TRBV6-6 to TRBJ1-2, with no clear D. V was shortened by 2 bases and J by 8 bases, with 12 bases between the two germline ends. This CDR3 region has 13 residues. Germline V gene sequence: CDR1 MNHNY, CDR2 SVGAGI (reference sequence). Here the CDR3 reads CASSYATQTGYTF. The CDR3 bases are TGTGCCAGCAGTTACGCGACCCAGACAGGCTACACCTTC.

The chain combines TRBV15 with TRBJ1-1; D call uncertain. The CDR3 has 15 residues. The germline V gene encodes CDR1 LNHNV and CDR2 YYDKDF (reference sequence). The V end lost 3 bases, the J end lost 6 bases, and 17 bases lay between the germline ends. CDR3 in amino acids: CATSSGEIRRAEAFF. CDR3 bases: TGTGCCACCAGCAGCGGGGAGATTCGCAGAGCTGAAGCTTTCTTT.

The rearrangement uses TRBV7-9 and TRBJ1-1; 9 nucleotides agree with TRBD1. V lost 0 bases to trimming and J lost 10 bases; unmatched junction nucleotides: 9. The CDR3 sequence is 15 residues long. Germline V gives CDR1 SEHNR, CDR2 FQNEAQ (reference sequence). The CDR3 coding sequence is TGTGCCAGCAGCTTAGCCGGGACAGGGAATTCGGGAGCTTTCTTT. As protein: CASSLAGTGNSGAFF.

The chain employs TRBV19 and TRBJ1-5, with unresolved D. The CDR3 covers 14 residues. The V end lost 9 bases, the J end lost 0 bases, and 12 bases lay between the germline ends. Germline-derived CDR1 and CDR2 are LNHDA and SQIVND (reference sequence). The CDR3 DNA reads as TGTGCCAGCAGGCGGGGAATTAGCAATCAGCCCCAGCATTTT. It codes for CASRRGISNQPQHF.

This clone came up a few times. This chain connects TRBV4-1 to TRBJ2-1, with D tentatively TRBD2 (6 bases). The CDR3 consists of 15 residues. The V and J ends lost 2 bases and 10 bases respectively, with 18 bases between them. Germline CDR1 MGHRA, CDR2 YSYEKL. CDR3 bases: TGCGCCAGCAGCCAAAGGGCTAGCGCCTTAGGGGAGCAGTTCTTC. It translates to CASSQRASALGEQFF.

CDR3 region: CASSSRNEQYF. The CDR3 region has the DNA TGTGCCAGCAGTTCCCGTAACGAGCAGTACTTC. This rearrangement joins TRBV6-5 to TRBJ2-7; D is unclear. V was clipped by 4 bases and J by 5 bases, with 6 bases between them. This CDR3 region has 11 residues. CDR1 and CDR2 (germline): MNHEY, SVGAGI.

This clone has more than one count but fewer than ten. The chain is built from TRBV1 and TRBJ1-5; the D segment call TRBD1 is taken from the table without a DNA check. TRBV1 is deemed a pseudogene. The CDR3 contains 18 residues. This CDR3 reads CTSSQGGSVDRPNQPQHF. The CDR3 coding sequence is TGCACCAGCAGCCAAGGCGGCTCGGTTGACAGACCTAATCAGCCCCAGCATTTT.

This clone has a handful of counts. J is TRBJ1-1 and V is TRBV14; D remains ambiguous. The germline gives CDR1 SGHDN, CDR2 FVKESK. Deletions cut 3 bases from V and 4 bases from J, with 3 bases between. This CDR3 is built from 11 residues. The CDR3 bases are TGTGCCAGCAGCCATAGCACTGAAGCTTTCTTT. This gives the protein CASSHSTEAFF.

V gene TRBV19 combines with J gene TRBJ1-4, with TRBD1 as a possible D gene (5 bases). Germline CDR1 LNHDA, CDR2 SQIVND (reference sequence). The CDR3 has 13 residues. Deletions cut 3 bases from V and 7 bases from J, with 9 bases between. The CDR3 reads CASSIRRGEKLFF. The CDR3, as DNA: TGTGCCAGTAGTATCCGGAGGGGTGAAAAACTGTTTTTT.

This clone was counted a few times. V and J are TRBV25-1 and TRBJ1-1, with D maybe TRBD1 (6 bases). Germline values: CDR1 MGHDK, CDR2 SYGVNS. V was shortened by 6 bases and J by 2 bases, with 13 bases between the two germline ends. There are 14 residues in the CDR3. The CDR3 DNA is TGTGCCAGCAGCCATGGACAGTTCAACACTGAAGCTTTCTTT. It encodes CASSHGQFNTEAFF. The whole variable domain, filled in from reference TRBV25-1 and TRBJ1-1, reads EADIYQTPRYLVIGTGKKITLECSQTMGHDKMYWYQQDPGMELHLIHYSYGVNSTEKGDLSSESTVSRIRTEHFPLTLESARPSHTSQYLCASSHGQFNTEAFFGQGTRLTVV.

The chain links TRBV25-1 to TRBJ2-5, with D possibly being TRBD2 (5 bases). CDR1 is MGHDK and CDR2 is SYGVNS in the germline V gene. V lost 6 bases to trimming and J lost 2 bases, with 13 bases between them. The CDR3 is made up of 14 amino acids. The CDR3 here is CASSPPGFQETQYF. The DNA of the CDR3 is TGTGCCAGCAGCCCTCCGGGGTTTCAAGAGACCCAGTACTTC.

The gene calls are TRBV6-5 and TRBJ1-2, with 7 bases identical to TRBD1. The germline V gene encodes CDR1 MNHEY and CDR2 SVGAGI. Germline trimming cut 7 bases from V and 2 bases from J; bases unmatched to any gene: 1. There are 12 residues in the CDR3. The CDR3 region has the DNA TGTGCCAGCAAACAGGGGAACTATGGCTACACCTTC. It encodes CASKQGNYGYTF.

The rearrangement joins TRBV29-1 to TRBJ2-7, with TRBD1 matching 10 bases. J gave up 5 bases and V 4 bases, and 2 bases lay outside the gene matches. The CDR3 spans 12 residues. Germline V gene lookup returns CDR1 SQVTM and CDR2 ANQGSEA. The CDR3 nucleotides read TGCAGCGTTGGACAGGGGGCCCACGAGCAGTACTTC. It encodes CSVGQGAHEQYF.

This clone was observed a handful of times. The CDR3 region is CASSFQFADTQYF. CDR3 nucleotides: TGTGCCAGCAGTTTTCAATTTGCAGATACGCAGTATTTT. The chain is built from TRBV27 and TRBJ2-3; D unclear. Trimming stripped 3 bases from V and 4 bases from J, with 8 bases between. Germline CDR1 reads MNHEY; CDR2 reads SMNVEV (reference sequence). The CDR3 spans 13 residues.

The chain has TRBV5-5 and TRBJ1-1, with TRBD1 as a possible D gene (5 bases). Trimming took off 3 bases at V and 6 bases at J, with 18 bases between the two ends. Germline V gene data show CDR1 as SGHKS and CDR2 as YYEKEE (reference sequence). The CDR3 covers 15 residues. CDR3 sequence (DNA): TGTGCCAGCAGCTGGGCCCGTTTGGACAACTCTGAAGCTTTCTTT. Its protein is CASSWARLDNSEAFF.

This chain connects TRBV5-1 to TRBJ2-7; 10 positions agree with TRBD1. Germline V lookup: CDR1 SGHRS, CDR2 YFSETQ. Trimming took 4 bases from V and 1 from J; bases not matched to a gene: 5. The CDR3 runs 15 residues. CDR3 in DNA: TGCGCCAGCAGCCCCGGACAGGGGGGGTCCTACGAGCAGTACTTC. It yields the protein CASSPGQGGSYEQYF.

The chain joins TRBV4-3 to TRBJ1-3; unclear D gene. Trimming shortened V by 1 base and J by 2 bases, and 12 bases separated the two germline ends. The CDR3 has 16 amino acids. Germline V CDR1 and CDR2: LGHNA, YSLEER. CDR3 sequence: CASSQAVAGTGNTIYF. CDR3 sequence (DNA): TGCGCCAGCAGCCAAGCGGTAGCGGGGACTGGAAACACCATATATTTT.

In its sample, this clone was seen a few times. The rearrangement joins TRBV18 to TRBJ2-1; no clear D gene. CDR3 length: 14 amino acids. CDR1 KGHSH and CDR2 LQKENI come from the germline V gene. Trimming stripped 5 bases from V and 6 bases from J, with 14 bases between. CDR3 region: CASSDNSASNEQFF. The CDR3, as DNA: TGTGCCAGCTCAGACAACTCCGCCAGCAATGAGCAGTTCTTC.

This rearrangement joins TRBV18 to TRBJ1-5, with TRBD1 as a possible D gene (6 bases). The CDR3 extends over 14 amino acids. Between the trimmed V and J ends, which lost 3 bases and 6 bases, there was a span of 12 bases. Germline CDR1 reads KGHSH; CDR2 reads LQKENI. The CDR3 DNA reads TGTGCCAGCTCACCGGACAGTTCCCCTCAGCCCCAGCATTTT. This codes for CASSPDSSPQPQHF.

This clone was counted between two and nine times. The chain combines TRBV9 with TRBJ1-5, with 11 bases matching TRBD1. V lost 7 bases to trimming and J lost 4 bases; unmatched junction nucleotides: 7. This CDR3 contains 15 residues. Germline values: CDR1 SGDLS, CDR2 YYNGEE. Here the CDR3 reads CASGPGTGGNQPQHF. The CDR3 bases are TGTGCCAGCGGTCCCGGGACAGGGGGAAATCAGCCCCAGCATTTT.

The V gene is TRBV4-3, the J gene TRBJ1-2, with D possibly matching TRBD1 (5 bases). Between the trimmed V and J ends, which lost 0 bases and 4 bases, there was a span of 9 bases. The CDR3 has 14 amino acids. Per germline, CDR1 LGHNA and CDR2 YSLEER. This CDR3 reads CASSQDGGTYGYTF. CDR3 in DNA: TGCGCCAGCAGCCAAGATGGAGGGACCTATGGCTACACCTTC.

The genes are TRBV27 and TRBJ1-1; 11 nucleotides align to TRBD1. Germline V gives CDR1 MNHEY, CDR2 SMNVEV (reference sequence). This CDR3 spans 16 amino acids. Unmatched junction bases numbered 12, after V lost 7 bases and J lost 5 bases. This CDR3 is CASTRTGQGAGTEAFF. The CDR3 DNA is TGTGCCAGCACCCGCACTGGACAGGGGGCGGGAACTGAAGCTTTCTTT.

This clone came up a few times. In DNA, the CDR3 is TGTGCCAGCAGCGTACAGGGACATAATGAAAAACTGTTTTTT. Translation: CASSVQGHNEKLFF. The J gene is TRBJ1-4, the V gene TRBV9; a weak D match, TRBD1 (6 bases). CDR1 is SGDLS and CDR2 is YYNGEE in the germline V gene. Trimming removed 1 base from V and 4 bases from J, with 8 bases in between. The CDR3 is made up of 14 amino acids.